This T cell receptor (beta chain) was documented in a study of T cell responses to AZD1222 COVID-19 vaccine. The germline V gene has CDR1 MGHRA and CDR2 YSYEKL. V was clipped by 0 bases and J by 6 bases; unmatched bases: 6. CDR3 length equals 16 residues. Study conclusions and caveats: Seropositive AZD1222 recipients at baseline numbered only five to seven. Only after the peak T cell response were repertoires sampled.

Method: immunoSEQ multiplex PCR; TCRdb's copy keeps in-frame clones and lacks some. The sample yields under 200,000 clones, 90% to 95% seen once. A remark on this clone: Its antigen is undetermined.

This chain links TRBV4-1 with TRBJ2-1; TRBD2 matches 9 bases. The receptor comes from an adult who received the AZD1222 COVID-19 vaccine. Sequencing was performed on peripheral blood, taken 28 days after the second AZD1222 dose. CDR3: CASSQDPPTSGNEQFF. The CDR3 region has the DNA TGCGCCAGCAGCCAAGACCCCCCGACTAGCGGCAATGAGCAGTTCTTC.